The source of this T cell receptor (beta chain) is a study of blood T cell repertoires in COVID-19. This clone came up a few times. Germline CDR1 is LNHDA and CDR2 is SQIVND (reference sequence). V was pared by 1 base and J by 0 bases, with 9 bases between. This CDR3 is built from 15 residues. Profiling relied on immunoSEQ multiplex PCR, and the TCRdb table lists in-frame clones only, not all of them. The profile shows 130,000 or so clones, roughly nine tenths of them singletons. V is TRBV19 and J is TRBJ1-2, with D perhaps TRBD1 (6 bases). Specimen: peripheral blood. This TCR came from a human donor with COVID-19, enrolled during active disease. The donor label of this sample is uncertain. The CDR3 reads CASSIGTEPNYGYTF. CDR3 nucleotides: TGTGCCAGTAGTATAGGGACAGAGCCTAACTATGGCTACACCTTC.